This T cell receptor (beta chain) originates from a study of control samples from healthy donors and cancer patients (dated by TCRdb to 2020 to 2022). The germline ends are 12 bases apart after V is trimmed by 3 bases and J by 6 bases. Based on the germline V gene, the CDR1 and CDR2 sequences are SGHRS and YFSETQ. Spanning cysteine to phenylalanine, the CDR3 consists of 14 amino acids. Only CDR3 DNA remains: 42 bases, in frame from the first base. Notes on this clone: This clone's antigen is unknown. No much larger clone exists at a distance of one base, and base qualities are not known.

Libraries were made using the immunoSEQ multiplex PCR assay. The table comes from immuneACCESS by way of TCRdb, which keeps in-frame sequences with V and J called. Part of the clones is missing from these tables; in studies checked, under half for an unresolved V gene and the rest for unknown reasons. This sample holds around 99,000 clones; roughly 89% were observed only once. Of the sample, 15% to 20% is held by the ten largest clones. The sample taken for sequencing was blood. The sequence was obtained from a woman between 50 and 59 years old in good health. The chain joins TRBV5-1 to TRBJ1-4; the D region possibly corresponds to TRBD1 (6 bases align). The CDR3 sequence is CASSSGTHYEKLFF. The bases are TGCGCCAGCAGCTCCGGGACACATTATGAAAAACTGTTTTTT.